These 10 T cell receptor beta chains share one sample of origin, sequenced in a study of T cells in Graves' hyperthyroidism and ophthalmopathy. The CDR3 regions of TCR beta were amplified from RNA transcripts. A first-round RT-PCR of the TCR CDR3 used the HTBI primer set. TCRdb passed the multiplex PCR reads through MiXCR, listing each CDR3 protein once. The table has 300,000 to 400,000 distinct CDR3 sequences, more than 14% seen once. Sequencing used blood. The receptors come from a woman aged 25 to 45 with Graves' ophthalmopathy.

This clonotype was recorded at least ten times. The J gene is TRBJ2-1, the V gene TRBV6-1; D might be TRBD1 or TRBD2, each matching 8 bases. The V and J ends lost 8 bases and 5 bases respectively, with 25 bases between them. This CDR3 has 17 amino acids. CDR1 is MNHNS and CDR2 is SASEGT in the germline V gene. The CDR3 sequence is CASPRGGRTGSHNEQFF. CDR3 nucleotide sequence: TGTGCCAGCCCCCGGGGGGGTAGGACAGGGTCCCACAATGAGCAGTTCTTC.

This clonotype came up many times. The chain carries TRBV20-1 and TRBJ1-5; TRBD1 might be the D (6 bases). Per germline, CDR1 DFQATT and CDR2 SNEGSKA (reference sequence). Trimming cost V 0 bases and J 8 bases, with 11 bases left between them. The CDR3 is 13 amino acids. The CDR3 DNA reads TGCAGTGCTAGAGAGGACAGCAGCAAGCCCCAGCATTTT. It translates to CSAREDSSKPQHF.

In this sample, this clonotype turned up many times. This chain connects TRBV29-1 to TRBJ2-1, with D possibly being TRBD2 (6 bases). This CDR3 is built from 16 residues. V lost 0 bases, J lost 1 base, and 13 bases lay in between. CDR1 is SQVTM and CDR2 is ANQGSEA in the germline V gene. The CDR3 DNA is TGCAGCGTTGAAGATCCAGGGACTGGATCCTACAATGAGCAGTTCTTC. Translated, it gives CSVEDPGTGSYNEQFF.

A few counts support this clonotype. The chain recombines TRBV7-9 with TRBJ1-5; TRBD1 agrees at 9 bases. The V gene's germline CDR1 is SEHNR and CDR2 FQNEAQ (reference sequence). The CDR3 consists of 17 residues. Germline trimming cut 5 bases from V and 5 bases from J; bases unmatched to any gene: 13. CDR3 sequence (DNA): TGTGCCAGCAGCATCACCTCCGGGACAGGGAGGGATCAGCCCCAGCATTTT. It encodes CASSITSGTGRDQPQHF. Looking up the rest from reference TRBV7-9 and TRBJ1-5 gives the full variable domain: DTGVSQNPRHKITKRGQNVTFRCDPISEHNRLYWYRQTLGQGPEFLTYFQNEAQLEKSRLLSDRFSAERPKGSFSTLEIQRTEQGDSAMYLCASSITSGTGRDQPQHFGDGTRLSIL.

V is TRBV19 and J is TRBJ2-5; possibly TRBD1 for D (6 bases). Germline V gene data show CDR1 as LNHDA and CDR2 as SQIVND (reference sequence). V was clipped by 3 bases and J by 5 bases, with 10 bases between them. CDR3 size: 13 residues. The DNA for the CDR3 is TGTGCCAGTAGTATCGGTAGGGGGGAGACCCAGTACTTC. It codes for CASSIGRGETQYF.

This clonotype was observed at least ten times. In nucleotides, the CDR3 is TGTGCCAGGTGGGCGAGGGAAAACATTCAGTACTTC. Residues: CARWARENIQYF. The chain couples TRBV7-2 to TRBJ2-4; D might be TRBD2 (5 bases). Germline CDR1 reads SGHTA; CDR2 reads FQGNSA. This CDR3 region has 12 residues. V gave up 9 bases and J gave up 5 bases, with 11 bases separating them.

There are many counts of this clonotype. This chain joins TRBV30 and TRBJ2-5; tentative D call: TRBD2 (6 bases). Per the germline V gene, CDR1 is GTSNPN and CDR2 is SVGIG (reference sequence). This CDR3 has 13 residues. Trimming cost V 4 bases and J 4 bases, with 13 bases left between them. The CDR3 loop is CAWTLGGAETQYF. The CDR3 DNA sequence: TGTGCCTGGACCCTCGGCGGGGCAGAGACCCAGTACTTC. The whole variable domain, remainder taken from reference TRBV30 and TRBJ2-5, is SQTIHQWPATLVQPVGSPLSLECTVEGTSNPNLYWYRQAAGRGLQLLFYSVGIGQISSEVPQNLSASRPQDRQFILSSKKLLLSDSGFYLCAWTLGGAETQYFGPGTRLLVL.

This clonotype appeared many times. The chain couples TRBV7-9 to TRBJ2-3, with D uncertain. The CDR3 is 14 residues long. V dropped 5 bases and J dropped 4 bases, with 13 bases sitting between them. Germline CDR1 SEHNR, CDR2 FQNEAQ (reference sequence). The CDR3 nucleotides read TGTGCCAGCAGCCCAGGAATGGCCCCAGATACGCAGTATTTT. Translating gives CASSPGMAPDTQYF.

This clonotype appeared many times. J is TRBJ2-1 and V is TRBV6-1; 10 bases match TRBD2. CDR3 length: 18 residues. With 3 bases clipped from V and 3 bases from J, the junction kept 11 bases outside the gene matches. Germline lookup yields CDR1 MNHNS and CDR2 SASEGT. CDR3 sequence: CASSDLAGVLPDYNEQFF. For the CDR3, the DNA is TGTGCCAGCAGTGACCTAGCGGGGGTCTTACCCGACTACAATGAGCAGTTCTTC.

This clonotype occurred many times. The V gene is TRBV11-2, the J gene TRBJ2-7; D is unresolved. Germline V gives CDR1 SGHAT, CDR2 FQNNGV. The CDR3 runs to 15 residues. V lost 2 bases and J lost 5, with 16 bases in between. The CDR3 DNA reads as TGTGCCAGCAGCTTACAGACCCGGACCTACGACGAGCAGTACTTC. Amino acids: CASSLQTRTYDEQYF.